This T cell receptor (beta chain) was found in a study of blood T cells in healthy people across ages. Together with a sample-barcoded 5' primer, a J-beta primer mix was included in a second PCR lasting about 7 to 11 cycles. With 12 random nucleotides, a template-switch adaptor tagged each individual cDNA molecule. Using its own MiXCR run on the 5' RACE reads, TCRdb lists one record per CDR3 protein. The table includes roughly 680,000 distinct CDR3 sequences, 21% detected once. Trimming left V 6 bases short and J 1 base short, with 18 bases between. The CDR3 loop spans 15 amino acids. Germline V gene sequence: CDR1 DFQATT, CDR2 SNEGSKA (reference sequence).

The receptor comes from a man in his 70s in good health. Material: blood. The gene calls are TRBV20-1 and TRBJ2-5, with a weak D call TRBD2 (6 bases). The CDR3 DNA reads TGCAGTGCGACTACAATCGGGAGCCTCCAAGAGACCCAGTACTTC. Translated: CSATTIGSLQETQYF.